This T cell receptor (beta chain) was captured by sequencing in a study of cytomegalovirus exposure and HLA in healthy donors. This CDR3 is built from 14 residues. The germline V gene encodes CDR1 MRHNA and CDR2 SNTAGT. V lost 5 bases, J lost 4 bases, and 4 bases stayed unmatched. With 60 Vbeta and 13 Jbeta primers, the PCR was carried out. Some clones are missing from TCRdb's copy, which holds only in-frame ones; the method was immunoSEQ multiplex PCR. Here the sample spans around 180,000 clones, 65% to 85% being singletons. The chain employs TRBV6-4 and TRBJ2-1, with TRBD1 identical over 8 bases. This TCR came from a boy between 2 and 10 years old in good health and CMV-seronegative. Source material: PBMCs. The CDR3 here is CASSPGQEYNEQFF. Here the CDR3 DNA reads TGTGCCAGCAGTCCGGGACAGGAATACAATGAGCAGTTCTTC.